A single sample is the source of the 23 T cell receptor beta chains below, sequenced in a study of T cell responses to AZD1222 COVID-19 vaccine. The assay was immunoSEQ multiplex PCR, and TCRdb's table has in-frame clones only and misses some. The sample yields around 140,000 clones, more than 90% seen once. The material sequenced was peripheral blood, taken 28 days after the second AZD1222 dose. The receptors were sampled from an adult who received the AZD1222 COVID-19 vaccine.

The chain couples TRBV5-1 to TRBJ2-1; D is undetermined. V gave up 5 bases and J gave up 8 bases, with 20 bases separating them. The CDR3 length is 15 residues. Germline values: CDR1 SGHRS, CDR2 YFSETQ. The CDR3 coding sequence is TGCGCCAGCAGTCGGTCAACCCCGTCTTGGGATGAGCAGTTCTTC. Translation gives CASSRSTPSWDEQFF.

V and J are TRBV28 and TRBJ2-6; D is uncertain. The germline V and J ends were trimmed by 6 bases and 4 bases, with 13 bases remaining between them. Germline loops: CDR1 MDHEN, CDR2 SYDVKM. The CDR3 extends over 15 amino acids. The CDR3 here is CASSRADGGANVLTF. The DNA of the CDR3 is TGTGCCAGCAGCCGGGCCGATGGCGGGGCCAACGTCCTGACTTTC.

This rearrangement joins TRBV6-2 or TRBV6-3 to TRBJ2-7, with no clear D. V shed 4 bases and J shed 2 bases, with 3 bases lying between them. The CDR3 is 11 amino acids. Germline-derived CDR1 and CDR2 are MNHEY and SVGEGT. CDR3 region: CASSSAYEQYV. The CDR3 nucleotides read TGTGCCAGCAGTTCAGCCTACGAGCAGTACGTC.

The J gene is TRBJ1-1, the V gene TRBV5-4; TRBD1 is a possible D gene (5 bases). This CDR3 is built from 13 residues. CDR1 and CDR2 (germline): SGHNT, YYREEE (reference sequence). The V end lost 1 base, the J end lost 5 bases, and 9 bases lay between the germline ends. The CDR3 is CASSLQGGTEAFF. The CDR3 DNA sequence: TGTGCCAGCAGCTTGCAGGGTGGGACTGAAGCTTTCTTT.

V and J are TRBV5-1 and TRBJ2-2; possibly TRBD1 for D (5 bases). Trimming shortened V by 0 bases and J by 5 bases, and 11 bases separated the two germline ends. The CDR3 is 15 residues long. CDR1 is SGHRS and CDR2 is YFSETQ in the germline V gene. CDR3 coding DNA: TGCGCCAGCAGCTTGGGACAGCAAAGTACCGGGGAGCTGTTTTTT. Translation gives CASSLGQQSTGELFF.

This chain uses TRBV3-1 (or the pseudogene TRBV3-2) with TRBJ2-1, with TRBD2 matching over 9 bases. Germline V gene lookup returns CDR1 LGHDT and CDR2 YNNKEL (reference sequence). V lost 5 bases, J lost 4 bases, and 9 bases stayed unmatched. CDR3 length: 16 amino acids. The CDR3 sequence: CASSYLAGARYNEQFF. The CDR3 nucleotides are TGTGCCAGCAGCTACTTAGCGGGAGCCCGTTACAATGAGCAGTTCTTC.

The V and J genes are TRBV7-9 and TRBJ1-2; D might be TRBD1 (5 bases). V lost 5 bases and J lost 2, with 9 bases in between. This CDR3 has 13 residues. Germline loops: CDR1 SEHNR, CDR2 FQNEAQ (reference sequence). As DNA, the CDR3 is TGTGCCAGCAGCCTACAGGAAAACTATGGCTACACCTTC. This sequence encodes CASSLQENYGYTF.

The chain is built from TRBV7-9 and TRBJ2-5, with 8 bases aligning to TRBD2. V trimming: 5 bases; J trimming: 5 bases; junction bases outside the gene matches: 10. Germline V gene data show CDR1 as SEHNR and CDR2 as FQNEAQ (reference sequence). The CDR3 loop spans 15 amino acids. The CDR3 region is CASSPTAGVGETQYF. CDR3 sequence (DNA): TGTGCCAGCAGCCCCACAGCGGGGGTGGGCGAGACCCAGTACTTC.

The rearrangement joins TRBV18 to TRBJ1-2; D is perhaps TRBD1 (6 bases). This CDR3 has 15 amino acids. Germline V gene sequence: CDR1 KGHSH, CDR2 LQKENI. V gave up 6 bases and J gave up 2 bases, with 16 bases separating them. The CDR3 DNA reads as TGTGCCAGCTCCCCCCGTGGGGGCGGAAACTATGGCTACACCTTC. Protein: CASSPRGGGNYGYTF.

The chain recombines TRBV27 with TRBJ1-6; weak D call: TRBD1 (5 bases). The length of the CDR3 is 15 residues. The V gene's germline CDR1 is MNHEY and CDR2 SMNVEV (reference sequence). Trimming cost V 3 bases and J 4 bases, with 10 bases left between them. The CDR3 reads CASSFQTAYNSPLHF. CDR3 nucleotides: TGTGCCAGCAGTTTCCAGACAGCGTATAATTCACCCCTCCACTTT.

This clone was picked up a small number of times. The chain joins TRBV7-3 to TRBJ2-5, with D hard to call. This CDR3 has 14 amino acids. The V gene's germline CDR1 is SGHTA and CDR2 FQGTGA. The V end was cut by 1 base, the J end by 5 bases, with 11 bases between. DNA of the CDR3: TGTGCCAGCAGCTTAAGTTCGGAGACGGAGACCCAGTACTTC. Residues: CASSLSSETETQYF.

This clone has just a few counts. CDR3 bases: TGTGCCATCAGTGAGTCCGAGGGCGCGGGGGCTTTCTTT. As protein: CAISESEGAGAFF. The J gene is TRBJ1-1, the V gene TRBV10-3; unclear D gene. This CDR3 comprises 13 residues. The V end was cut by 0 bases, the J end by 11 bases, with 13 bases between. Germline V gene lookup returns CDR1 ENHRY and CDR2 SYGVKD.

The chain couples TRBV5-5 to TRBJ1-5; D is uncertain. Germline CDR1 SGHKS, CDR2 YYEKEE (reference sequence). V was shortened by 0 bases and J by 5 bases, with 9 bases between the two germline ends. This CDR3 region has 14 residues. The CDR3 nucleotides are TGTGCCAGCAGCTTGGACACCTTGGATCAGCCCCAGCATTTT. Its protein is CASSLDTLDQPQHF.

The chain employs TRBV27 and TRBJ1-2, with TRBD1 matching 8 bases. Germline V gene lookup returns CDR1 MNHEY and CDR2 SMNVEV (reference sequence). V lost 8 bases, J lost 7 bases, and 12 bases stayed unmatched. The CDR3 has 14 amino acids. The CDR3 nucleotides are TGTGCCAGCGGGATCATGGACAGGGACTCTGGCTACACCTTC. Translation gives CASGIMDRDSGYTF.

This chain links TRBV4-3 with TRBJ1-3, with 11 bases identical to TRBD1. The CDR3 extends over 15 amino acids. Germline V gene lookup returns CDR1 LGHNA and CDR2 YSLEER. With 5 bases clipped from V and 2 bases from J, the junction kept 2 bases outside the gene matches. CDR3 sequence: CASSSGQGAGNTIYF. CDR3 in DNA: TGCGCCAGCAGCTCGGGACAGGGGGCTGGAAACACCATATATTTT.

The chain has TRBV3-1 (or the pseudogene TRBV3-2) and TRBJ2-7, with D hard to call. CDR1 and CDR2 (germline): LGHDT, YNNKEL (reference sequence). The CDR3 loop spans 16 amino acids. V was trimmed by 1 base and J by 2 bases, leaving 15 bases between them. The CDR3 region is CASSQGNSRATYEQYF. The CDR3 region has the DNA TGTGCCAGCAGCCAAGGAAACTCTCGGGCGACCTACGAGCAGTACTTC.

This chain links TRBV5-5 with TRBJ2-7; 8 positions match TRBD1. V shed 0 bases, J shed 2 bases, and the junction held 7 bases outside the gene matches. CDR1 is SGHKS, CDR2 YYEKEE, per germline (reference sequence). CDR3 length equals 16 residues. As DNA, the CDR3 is TGTGCCAGCAGCTTGGGGGCCGGGACAGGAGCCTACGAGCAGTACGTC. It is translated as CASSLGAGTGAYEQYV.

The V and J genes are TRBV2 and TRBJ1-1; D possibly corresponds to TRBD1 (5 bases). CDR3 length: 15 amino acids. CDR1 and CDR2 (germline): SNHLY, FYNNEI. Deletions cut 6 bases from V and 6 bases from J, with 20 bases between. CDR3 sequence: CASRPRSGGRPEAFF. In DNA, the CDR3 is TGTGCCAGCAGACCCAGGTCGGGGGGGAGGCCTGAAGCTTTCTTT.

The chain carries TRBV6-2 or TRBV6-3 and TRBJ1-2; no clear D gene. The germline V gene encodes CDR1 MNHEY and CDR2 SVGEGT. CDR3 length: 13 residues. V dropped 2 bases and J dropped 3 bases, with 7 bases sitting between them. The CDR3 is CASSYNGYYGYTF. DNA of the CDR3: TGTGCCAGCAGTTACAACGGATACTATGGCTACACCTTC.

In nucleotides, the CDR3 is TGTGCCAGCAGCTTATCCAGCGGACTGGCCTACAATGAGCAGTTCTTC. Translation: CASSLSSGLAYNEQFF. The chain combines TRBV7-9 with TRBJ2-1, with TRBD2 as a possible D gene (5 bases). The CDR3 totals 16 residues. With 2 bases removed from V and 2 bases from J, the gap between germline ends came to 13 bases. In germline, CDR1 is SEHNR, CDR2 FQNEAQ (reference sequence).

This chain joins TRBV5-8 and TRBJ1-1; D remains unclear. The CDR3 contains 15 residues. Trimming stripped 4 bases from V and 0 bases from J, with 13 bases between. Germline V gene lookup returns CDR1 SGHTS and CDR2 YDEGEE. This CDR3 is CASSLLRGMNTEAFF. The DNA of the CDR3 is TGTGCCAGCAGCCTCCTTCGGGGTATGAACACTGAAGCTTTCTTT.

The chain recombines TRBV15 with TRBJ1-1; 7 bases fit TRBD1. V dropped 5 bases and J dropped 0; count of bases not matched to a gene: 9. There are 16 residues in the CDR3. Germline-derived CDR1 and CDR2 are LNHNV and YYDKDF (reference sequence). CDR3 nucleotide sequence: TGTGCCACCAGCCCTCGGGACAGATGGATGAACACTGAAGCTTTCTTT. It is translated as CATSPRDRWMNTEAFF. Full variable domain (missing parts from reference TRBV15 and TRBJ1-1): DAMVIQNPRYQVTQFGKPVTLSCSQTLNHNVMYWYQQKSSQAPKLLFHYYDKDFNNEADTPDNFQSRRPNTSFCFLDIRSPGLGDTAMYLCATSPRDRWMNTEAFFGQGTRLTVV.

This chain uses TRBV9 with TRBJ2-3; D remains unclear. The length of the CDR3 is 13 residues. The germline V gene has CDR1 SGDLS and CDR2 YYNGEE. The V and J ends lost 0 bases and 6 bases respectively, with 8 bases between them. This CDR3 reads CASSVGVRDTQYF. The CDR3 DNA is TGTGCCAGCAGCGTAGGGGTAAGGGATACGCAGTATTTT.